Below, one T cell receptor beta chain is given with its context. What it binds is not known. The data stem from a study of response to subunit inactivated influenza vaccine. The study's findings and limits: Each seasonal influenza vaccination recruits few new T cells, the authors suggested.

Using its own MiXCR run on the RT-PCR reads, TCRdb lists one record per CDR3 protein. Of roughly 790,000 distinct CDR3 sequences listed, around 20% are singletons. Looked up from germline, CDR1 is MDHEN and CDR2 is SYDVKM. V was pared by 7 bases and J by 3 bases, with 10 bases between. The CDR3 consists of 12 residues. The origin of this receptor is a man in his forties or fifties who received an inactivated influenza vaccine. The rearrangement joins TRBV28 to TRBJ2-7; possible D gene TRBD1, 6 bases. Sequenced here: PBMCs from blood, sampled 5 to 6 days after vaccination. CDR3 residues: CASTRDNYEQYF. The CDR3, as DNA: TGTGCCAGCACCCGGGACAACTACGAGCAGTACTTC.